The 18 T cell receptor beta chains below all came from one sample that was sequenced in a study of identical twins (dated by TCRdb to about 2016). Library prep was done by 5' RACE. The sequencing machine was an Illumina HiSeq 2000. TCRdb cleaned the public reads at Q25 with fastp, built clones with MiXCR and kept in-frame beta chains. One record per CDR3 amino acid sequence lists the most common genes and DNA. The sample records around 1.7 million distinct CDR3 sequences, under 35% of which are singletons. The ten biggest clones cover over 0.25% of the sample. Sequenced input: cord blood. These receptors were obtained from a newborn girl in good health.

This clonotype was observed a few times. V is TRBV20-1 and J is TRBJ2-2; 12 nucleotides agree with TRBD2. The CDR3 has 14 amino acids. Germline loops: CDR1 DFQATT, CDR2 SNEGSKA (reference sequence). J gave up 4 bases and V 5 bases, and 2 bases lay outside the gene matches. CDR3 region: CSAGLAGSTGELFF. CDR3 DNA: TGCAGTGCTGGACTAGCGGGGTCCACCGGGGAGCTGTTTTTT.

This clonotype was counted between two and nine times. V usage is TRBV20-1 and J usage is TRBJ2-1, with 7 bases lining up with TRBD2. CDR1 is DFQATT and CDR2 is SNEGSKA in the germline V gene (reference sequence). The CDR3 loop spans 11 amino acids. Trimming cost V 6 bases and J 8 bases; bases outside gene matches: 4. The CDR3 DNA reads TGCAGTGCCGCCGGGAGGTATGAGCAGTTCTTC. Its translation is CSAAGRYEQFF.

The chain links TRBV7-2 to TRBJ1-2; D uncertain. The CDR3 spans 13 residues. V lost 5 bases to trimming and J lost 6 bases, with 13 bases between them. Germline values: CDR1 SGHTA, CDR2 FQGNSA. The CDR3 protein is CASSVAQEHGYTF. As DNA, the CDR3 is TGTGCCAGCAGCGTCGCTCAGGAACATGGCTACACCTTC.

Details on this clonotype: The junction departs from the called germline gene at one end, perhaps through a read error. The chain uses TRBV20-1 and TRBJ1-2, with 7 bases identical to TRBD1. CDR1 is DFQATT, CDR2 SNEGSKA, per germline (reference sequence). The CDR3 has 14 amino acids. The CDR3 sequence: CSARDARQGYGYTF. The CDR3, as DNA: TGCAGCGCTAGAGATGCGAGACAGGGCTATGGCTACACCTTC.

The chain employs TRBV3-1 and TRBJ2-7; D is tentatively TRBD1 or TRBD2 (5 bases each). Trimming left V 4 bases short and J 2 bases short, with 12 bases between. Per the germline V gene, CDR1 is LGHDT and CDR2 is YNNKEL (reference sequence). The CDR3 length is 14 residues. CDR3 coding DNA: TGTGCCAGCAGCCCCGTCGAGGGGCCCTACGAGCAGTACTTC. It codes for CASSPVEGPYEQYF.

The chain is built from TRBV30 and TRBJ2-3; the match to TRBD2 covers 9 bases. The CDR3 consists of 14 residues. The trim removed 1 base at V and 2 bases at J, leaving 1 base unmatched. The germline CDR1 and CDR2 sequences are GTSNPN and SVGIG (reference sequence). As DNA, the CDR3 is TGTGCCTGGAGTGCTAGCGGGGTCACAGATACGCAGTATTTT. Residues: CAWSASGVTDTQYF.

This clonotype was observed a few times. The chain has TRBV20-1 and TRBJ1-6; D may be TRBD1 (5 bases). The CDR3 spans 16 residues. Trimming stripped 0 bases from V and 7 bases from J, with 16 bases between. Germline V gene data show CDR1 as DFQATT and CDR2 as SNEGSKA (reference sequence). In DNA, the CDR3 is TGCAGTGCTAGAGATGGGTTACTCGGGGCCAATTCACCCCTCCACTTT. It specifies CSARDGLLGANSPLHF.

In this sample, this clonotype turned up a few times. This sequence joins TRBV12-5 and TRBJ2-2; TRBD2 aligns across 10 bases. There are 16 residues in the CDR3. CDR1 is LGHNT, CDR2 FRNRAP, per germline. The V and J ends lost 1 base and 4 bases, in that order; junction bases with no gene match: 3. The DNA of the CDR3 is TGTGCTAGTGGTTTGGGACTAGCGGGTCTCACCGGGGAGCTGTTTTTT. Encoded protein: CASGLGLAGLTGELFF.

The gene calls are TRBV12-3 or TRBV12-4 and TRBJ1-2; TRBD1 agrees at 9 bases. CDR3 size: 17 residues. V shed 1 base and J 5 bases; nucleotides not matched to a gene: 11. CDR3 coding DNA: TGTGCCAGCAGTTTAGTGTCTACACAGGGGGCGATATATGGCTACACCTTC. The encoded protein is CASSLVSTQGAIYGYTF.

This chain uses TRBV5-8 with TRBJ2-1; the match to TRBD2 covers 13 bases. V shed 5 bases and J 9 bases; nucleotides not matched to a gene: 8. This CDR3 has 15 amino acids. CDR1 and CDR2 (germline): SGHTS, YDEGEE. CDR3 in amino acids: CASSSGLAGVGEQFF. The CDR3 DNA is TGTGCCAGCAGTTCTGGACTAGCGGGAGTCGGTGAGCAGTTCTTC.

The J gene is TRBJ2-1, the V gene TRBV5-1, with TRBD2 identical over 10 bases. The V and J ends lost 2 bases and 4 bases, in that order; junction bases with no gene match: 3. This CDR3 is 15 amino acids long. CDR1 is SGHRS and CDR2 is YFSETQ in the germline V gene. CDR3: CASSFLAGEYNEQFF. CDR3 nucleotides: TGCGCCAGCAGCTTCCTAGCGGGGGAATACAATGAGCAGTTCTTC. The whole variable domain, filled in from reference TRBV5-1 and TRBJ2-1, reads KAGVTQTPRYLIKTRGQQVTLSCSPISGHRSVSWYQQTPGQGLQFLFEYFSETQRNKGNFPGRFSGRQFSNSRSEMNVSTLELGDSALYLCASSFLAGEYNEQFFGPGTRLTVL.

This clonotype was detected only a few times. This sequence joins TRBV20-1 and TRBJ2-1, with D perhaps TRBD2 (6 bases). The germline CDR1 and CDR2 sequences are DFQATT and SNEGSKA (reference sequence). V was clipped by 2 bases and J by 2 bases, with 13 bases between them. The CDR3 runs to 15 residues. This CDR3 is CSARLGGGPYNEQFF. CDR3 coding DNA: TGCAGTGCTAGATTGGGGGGAGGACCCTACAATGAGCAGTTCTTC.

This clonotype was detected only a few times. The chain's CDR3 is CSAQAGGPYNEQYF. The CDR3 region has the DNA TGCAGTGCTCAAGCAGGGGGCCCCTACAATGAGCAGTACTTC. The rearrangement links TRBV20-1 to TRBJ2-1, with TRBD1 matching 8 bases. The J call may not be correct, given that the DNA end is closer to TRBJ2-7. The CDR3 length is 14 residues. Looked up from germline, CDR1 is DFQATT and CDR2 is SNEGSKA (reference sequence).

The chain has TRBV4-1 and TRBJ2-4, with D uncertain. Trimming shortened V by 1 base and J by 0 bases, and 7 bases separated the two germline ends. CDR1 MGHRA and CDR2 YSYEKL come from the germline V gene. This CDR3 spans 15 amino acids. The chain's CDR3 is CASSQVSRAKNIQYF. The CDR3 DNA is TGCGCCAGCAGCCAAGTGTCCAGAGCCAAAAACATTCAGTACTTC.

The table lists this clonotype with a few counts. The chain uses TRBV5-1 and TRBJ2-7, with D perhaps assigned TRBD1 or TRBD2 (6 bases each). The CDR3 consists of 14 residues. In germline, CDR1 is SGHRS, CDR2 YFSETQ. The V and J ends lost 4 bases and 1 base respectively, with 12 bases between them. CDR3 sequence: CASSGGTTSYEQYF. DNA for the CDR3: TGCGCCAGCAGCGGGGGGACAACTTCCTACGAGCAGTACTTC.

The chain joins TRBV7-2 to TRBJ2-1, with D maybe TRBD2 (6 bases). Trimming shortened V by 3 bases and J by 7 bases, and 13 bases separated the two germline ends. CDR3 length: 14 residues. Looked up from germline, CDR1 is SGHTA and CDR2 is FQGNSA. The CDR3 DNA is TGTGCCAGCAGCTTCGCCCTAGCGAAGAATGAGCAGTTCTTC. Amino acid sequence: CASSFALAKNEQFF.

This sequence joins TRBV5-6 and TRBJ2-3, with D unclear. CDR1 and CDR2 (germline): SGHDT, YYEEEE. This CDR3 comprises 12 residues. Trimming cost V 0 bases and J 8 bases, with 7 bases left between them. This chain's CDR3 is CASSLDWVTQYF. The CDR3 DNA follows: TGTGCCAGCAGCTTGGATTGGGTTACGCAGTATTTT.

This clonotype was observed a handful of times. The CDR3 coding sequence is TGTGCCAGCAGCTTATCCAGGCAGGGGGAAGATGGCTACACCTTC. It is translated as CASSLSRQGEDGYTF. The rearrangement uses TRBV13 and TRBJ1-2; 7 nucleotides align to TRBD1. Germline CDR1 is PRHDT and CDR2 is FYEKMQ (reference sequence). With 2 bases clipped from V and 6 bases from J, the junction kept 9 bases outside the gene matches. The CDR3 contains 15 residues.